A single T cell receptor (beta chain) is shown here with its context. Its target is not known. With 7 bases removed from V and 4 bases from J, the gap between germline ends came to 8 bases. The CDR3 is 12 amino acids. Germline CDR1 and CDR2: MNHEY and SVGAGI. The data are from a study of OX40 agonist ivuxolimab in advanced cancers. Study-level information: Patients were infused with ivuxolimab every 2 weeks at 0.01 to 10 mg/kg. Partial responses occurred in three patients (one hepatocellular carcinoma, two cutaneous melanoma).

Sequencing was performed with immunoSEQ multiplex PCR; in TCRdb, only in-frame clones are kept and a portion is missing. The table has 60,000 to 85,000 clones, around nine tenths seen once. Overall study results and limits: More expanded clones were found, on average, in CD8+ than in CD4+ T cells.

Specimen: CD4+ or CD8+ T cells sorted from blood, collected in a trial of the OX40 agonist ivuxolimab. The genes are TRBV6-5 and TRBJ1-3; D is unresolved. The receptor's source is an adult with an advanced solid tumor such as melanoma, head and neck, liver or kidney cancer. The CDR3: CASMSKGNTIYF. CDR3 nucleotide sequence: TGTGCCAGCATGTCGAAGGGAAACACCATATATTTT.